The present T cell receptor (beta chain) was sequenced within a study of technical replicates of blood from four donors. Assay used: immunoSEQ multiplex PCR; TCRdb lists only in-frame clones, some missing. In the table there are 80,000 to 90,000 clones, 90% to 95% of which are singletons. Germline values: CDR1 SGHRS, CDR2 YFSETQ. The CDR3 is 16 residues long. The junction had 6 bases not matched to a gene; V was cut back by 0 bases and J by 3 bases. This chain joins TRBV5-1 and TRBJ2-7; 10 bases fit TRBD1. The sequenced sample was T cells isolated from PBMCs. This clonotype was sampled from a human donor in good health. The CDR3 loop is CASSLVFRTGGYEQYF. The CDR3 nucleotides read TGCGCCAGCAGCTTGGTTTTTCGGACAGGGGGCTACGAGCAGTACTTC.